These 30 T cell receptor beta chains came from one sample sequenced in a study of human versus mouse CDR3 diversity and MHC coevolution. Profiling relied on immunoSEQ multiplex PCR, and the TCRdb table lists in-frame clones only, not all of them. The sample records tens of thousands of clones, around 94% being singletons. Sequences were obtained from naive CD4+ T cells from blood. Stated subset: CD45RO-negative CD62L-positive naive CD4 T cells. These receptors originate from a person aged 55 to 69 in good health.

The chain combines TRBV7-2 with TRBJ2-7; 10 bases agree with TRBD2. The CDR3 spans 16 residues. CDR1 and CDR2 from the germline V gene are SGHTA and FQGNSA. V was pared by 5 bases and J by 5 bases, with 12 bases of the junction left unmatched. In DNA, the CDR3 is TGTGCCAGCAGCAGGGGGCCCCAGCGGGAGGGCCACGAGCAGTACTTC. It specifies CASSRGPQREGHEQYF.

The chain links TRBV11-3 to TRBJ2-3; perhaps TRBD2 as D (6 bases). This CDR3 comprises 15 residues. Germline loops: CDR1 SGHNT, CDR2 YENEEA. The germline V and J ends were trimmed by 3 bases and 3 bases, with 13 bases remaining between them. The CDR3, as DNA: TGTGCCAGCAGCTTGCAGGGAGGAGGGACAGATACGCAGTATTTT. Its translation is CASSLQGGGTDTQYF.

The chain is built from TRBV30 and TRBJ2-6; tentatively, D is TRBD2 (5 bases). The CDR3 is made up of 15 amino acids. Trimming shortened V by 3 bases and J by 2 bases, and 11 bases separated the two germline ends. CDR1 is GTSNPN and CDR2 is SVGIG in the germline V gene (reference sequence). The CDR3 loop is CAWRSGGAGANVLTF. DNA for the CDR3: TGTGCCTGGAGGTCCGGAGGCGCTGGGGCCAACGTCCTGACTTTC.

This chain joins TRBV28 and TRBJ2-3; maybe TRBD2 (5 bases). This CDR3 comprises 14 residues. V lost 5 bases, J lost 8 bases, and 17 bases lay in between. Germline loops: CDR1 MDHEN, CDR2 SYDVKM. The CDR3 spells CASSLSDGVGTQYF. CDR3 nucleotide sequence: TGTGCCAGCAGTCTCTCGGACGGGGTGGGTACGCAGTATTTT.

The rearrangement links TRBV19 to TRBJ1-1; tentatively, D is TRBD1 (6 bases). Trimming stripped 7 bases from V and 5 bases from J, with 17 bases between. The CDR3 totals 14 residues. Per germline, CDR1 LNHDA and CDR2 SQIVND (reference sequence). DNA of the CDR3: TGTGCCAGTAAGGGGGAACGGAAAAGGACTGAAGCTTTCTTT. Protein sequence: CASKGERKRTEAFF.

The J gene is TRBJ2-3, the V gene TRBV4-1; 12 positions match TRBD1. Germline trimming cut 4 bases from V and 3 bases from J; bases unmatched to any gene: 20. CDR1 is MGHRA, CDR2 YSYEKL, per germline. The CDR3 is 21 residues long. CDR3 DNA sequence: TGCGCCAGCAGCCCGCGTGTGTGGGACAGGGGGCGAGGCGGGAGAACAGATACGCAGTATTTT. It codes for CASSPRVWDRGRGGRTDTQYF.

This clone was recorded a few times. The rearrangement links TRBV10-3 to TRBJ1-1, with D possibly matching TRBD1 (6 bases). Germline assignment: CDR1 ENHRY and CDR2 SYGVKD. V was clipped by 10 bases and J by 3 bases, with 15 bases between them. The CDR3 consists of 13 residues. The CDR3 protein is CASSGAQDTEAFF. In DNA, the CDR3 is TGTGCCAGCTCAGGGGCCCAGGACACTGAAGCTTTCTTT.

The rearrangement links TRBV5-1 to TRBJ1-1; D is uncertain. V lost 2 bases to trimming and J lost 4 bases, with 15 bases between them. The CDR3 length is 15 residues. The germline V gene encodes CDR1 SGHRS and CDR2 YFSETQ. The chain's CDR3 is CASSFTPGEGTEAFF. The DNA for the CDR3 is TGCGCCAGCAGCTTCACACCCGGGGAGGGCACTGAAGCTTTCTTT.

V gene TRBV5-6 combines with J gene TRBJ2-7, with D perhaps matching TRBD1 (5 bases). Germline CDR1 SGHDT, CDR2 YYEEEE. Trimming pared 1 base from V and 7 bases from J, leaving 15 bases between. The CDR3 length is 14 residues. The CDR3 loop reads CASSLTARVGEQYF. CDR3 DNA: TGTGCCAGCAGCTTGACGGCCAGGGTGGGGGAGCAGTACTTC.

The rearrangement uses TRBV6-6 and TRBJ2-5, with D maybe TRBD2 (6 bases). Per germline, CDR1 MNHNY and CDR2 SVGAGI (reference sequence). The CDR3 is made up of 15 amino acids. V lost 0 bases and J 2 bases, leaving 10 bases between the germline ends. The CDR3 nucleotides read TGTGCCAGCAGTTACTCACCTAGCGCACAAGAGACCCAGTACTTC. It is translated as CASSYSPSAQETQYF.

The gene calls are TRBV25-1 and TRBJ1-2; D possibly corresponds to TRBD1 (5 bases). The CDR3 is 15 amino acids. The germline gives CDR1 MGHDK, CDR2 SYGVNS. V was pared by 5 bases and J by 4 bases, with 17 bases between. CDR3 in amino acids: CASSQGVEGGYGYTF. The CDR3 DNA reads TGTGCCAGCAGTCAAGGGGTGGAGGGAGGCTATGGCTACACCTTC.

This chain links TRBV5-6 with TRBJ2-5, with 11 bases aligning to TRBD2. Germline CDR1 reads SGHDT; CDR2 reads YYEEEE. The CDR3 runs 17 residues. V lost 4 bases and J lost 1; bases outside the gene matches: 9. This chain's CDR3 is CASSVPLAGGLQETQYF. CDR3 nucleotide sequence: TGTGCCAGCAGCGTACCCCTAGCGGGAGGACTCCAAGAGACCCAGTACTTC.

The rearrangement links TRBV5-4 to TRBJ1-4; no reliable D call. The ends were cut back, 0 bases at V and 8 bases at J, with 11 bases in the middle. The CDR3 is 14 amino acids. Per the germline V gene, CDR1 is SGHNT and CDR2 is YYREEE (reference sequence). The CDR3 protein is CASSLGGGREKLFF. The CDR3 region has the DNA TGTGCCAGCAGCTTGGGGGGAGGACGGGAAAAACTGTTTTTT.

The J gene is TRBJ2-1, the V gene TRBV7-8; 13 bases align to TRBD2. The CDR3 extends over 18 amino acids. V trimming: 2 bases; J trimming: 2 bases; junction bases outside the gene matches: 6. Germline loops: CDR1 SGHVS, CDR2 FQNEAQ. This CDR3 is CASSLSEGLAGPYNEQFF. In nucleotides, the CDR3 is TGTGCCAGCAGCTTATCAGAGGGACTAGCGGGGCCCTACAATGAGCAGTTCTTC.

The V gene is TRBV11-2, the J gene TRBJ1-1, with unresolved D. This CDR3 has 14 residues. V was clipped by 3 bases and J by 1 base, with 9 bases between them. The germline CDR1 and CDR2 sequences are SGHAT and FQNNGV. The CDR3 loop reads CASSLFRGNTEAFF. CDR3 DNA: TGTGCCAGCAGCTTGTTCCGGGGGAACACTGAAGCTTTCTTT.

The rearrangement links TRBV2 to TRBJ1-2; D is undetermined. Germline V gene lookup returns CDR1 SNHLY and CDR2 FYNNEI. There are 14 residues in the CDR3. The germline V and J ends were trimmed by 7 bases and 6 bases, with 18 bases remaining between them. CDR3 protein: CASKSFGLKDGYTF. The CDR3, as DNA: TGTGCCAGCAAGTCATTCGGACTGAAGGATGGCTACACCTTC.

The genes are TRBV6-1 and TRBJ2-2, with D perhaps TRBD1 (6 bases). CDR1 is MNHNS and CDR2 is SASEGT in the germline V gene. Deletions cut 7 bases from V and 2 bases from J, with 11 bases between. This CDR3 region has 14 residues. CDR3 nucleotide sequence: TGTGCCAGCAAAGCGGACAGAAACACCGGGGAGCTGTTTTTT. Residues: CASKADRNTGELFF.

V is TRBV2 and J is TRBJ1-4, with D unresolved. Germline CDR1 reads SNHLY; CDR2 reads FYNNEI. This CDR3 comprises 16 residues. Trimming shortened V by 6 bases and J by 0 bases, and 14 bases separated the two germline ends. CDR3 bases: TGTGCCAGCAGGCAGGATTACAGTGCAACTAATGAAAAACTGTTTTTT. Protein: CASRQDYSATNEKLFF.

The chain combines TRBV6-5 with TRBJ2-7; tentatively, D is TRBD2 (5 bases). The length of the CDR3 is 12 residues. Germline CDR1 reads MNHEY; CDR2 reads SVGAGI. Trimming stripped 5 bases from V and 3 bases from J, with 8 bases between. The CDR3, as DNA: TGTGCCAGCAGTGAACGGGGCTACGAGCAGTACTTC. Its protein is CASSERGYEQYF.

This clone was seen a handful of times. This sequence joins TRBV7-2 and TRBJ2-5; possibly TRBD1 for D (6 bases). Germline CDR1 and CDR2: SGHTA and FQGNSA. V was trimmed by 4 bases and J by 3 bases, leaving 6 bases between them. The CDR3 sequence is 12 residues long. CDR3: CASSYREETQYF. The CDR3 region has the DNA TGTGCCAGCAGCTACAGGGAAGAGACCCAGTACTTC.

In the case of this clone: One junction end does not reproduce the germline sequence, and a read error may be involved. V and J are TRBV27 and TRBJ2-4, with 8 bases that match TRBD2. Germline CDR1 and CDR2: MNHEY and SMNVEV (reference sequence). CDR3 length equals 20 residues. This chain's CDR3 is CTSSSLGSGRSRTDKNIQYF. CDR3 in DNA: TGTACCAGCAGTTCCCTAGGGAGCGGGAGATCAAGGACAGACAAAAACATTCAGTACTTC.

This chain connects TRBV9 to TRBJ1-2; weak D call: TRBD1 (5 bases). Deletions cut 0 bases from V and 7 bases from J, with 10 bases between. CDR1 is SGDLS, CDR2 YYNGEE, per germline. The CDR3 contains 13 residues. In DNA, the CDR3 is TGTGCCAGCAGCGTAGAAGGGGTGGGTGGCTACACCTTC. It is translated as CASSVEGVGGYTF.

The chain recombines TRBV6-5 with TRBJ2-3; 7 nucleotides agree with TRBD1. The CDR3 extends over 14 amino acids. The V gene end was trimmed by 7 bases and the J gene end by 0 bases; junction bases not matched to a gene: 4. From germline, CDR1 is MNHEY and CDR2 SVGAGI. In nucleotides, the CDR3 is TGTGCCAGCACCCAACAGGGGAGCACAGATACGCAGTATTTT. Its protein is CASTQQGSTDTQYF.

The chain uses TRBV19 and TRBJ2-5, with D possibly matching TRBD1 (6 bases). The germline V gene encodes CDR1 LNHDA and CDR2 SQIVND (reference sequence). This CDR3 region has 13 residues. The V gene lost 6 bases and the J gene lost 1 base, with 9 bases spanning the gap. The CDR3 reads CASRPTGQETQYF. The CDR3 DNA follows: TGTGCCAGTAGACCGACAGGCCAAGAGACCCAGTACTTC.

The chain combines TRBV10-3 with TRBJ2-1; TRBD2 aligns across 7 bases. Germline CDR1 and CDR2: ENHRY and SYGVKD. CDR3 length: 14 residues. J lost 0 bases, V lost 7 bases, and 3 bases had no gene match. This chain's CDR3 is CAIMGGSSYNEQFF. The CDR3, as DNA: TGTGCCATCATGGGCGGGAGCTCCTACAATGAGCAGTTCTTC.

The chain combines TRBV7-9 with TRBJ2-2; 10 nucleotides agree with TRBD2. With V trimmed by 3 bases and J by 6 bases, 16 bases remained unmatched. Germline V gene lookup returns CDR1 SEHNR and CDR2 FQNEAQ (reference sequence). The CDR3 runs to 19 residues. CDR3 residues: CASSLGSLLSGRAAGELFF. The CDR3 coding sequence is TGTGCCAGCAGCTTGGGTTCGCTCTTGAGCGGGAGGGCGGCCGGGGAGCTGTTTTTT.

This clone was detected only once. The genes are TRBV5-4 and TRBJ2-1; unclear D gene. The length of the CDR3 is 12 residues. Germline V gene data show CDR1 as SGHNT and CDR2 as YYREEE (reference sequence). Between the trimmed V and J ends, which lost 2 bases and 8 bases, there was a span of 8 bases. The CDR3 nucleotides are TGTGCCAGCAGCTTAAATCTCGATGAGCAGTTCTTC. Amino acid sequence: CASSLNLDEQFF.

The chain couples TRBV9 to TRBJ1-5; D might be TRBD1 (5 bases). The CDR3 is 14 amino acids. The V gene lost 0 bases and the J gene lost 7 bases, with 11 bases spanning the gap. Germline CDR1 reads SGDLS; CDR2 reads YYNGEE. CDR3 in amino acids: CASSVAGFGQPQHF. For the CDR3, the DNA is TGTGCCAGCAGCGTAGCAGGGTTTGGACAGCCCCAGCATTTT.

The chain links TRBV9 to TRBJ2-3; D is undetermined. V lost 0 bases and J lost 2, with 13 bases in between. The germline gives CDR1 SGDLS, CDR2 YYNGEE. The CDR3 loop spans 16 amino acids. DNA of the CDR3: TGTGCCAGCAGCGTAGATGTAGGAGTCCACACAGATACGCAGTATTTT. It yields the protein CASSVDVGVHTDTQYF.

V gene TRBV6-4 combines with J gene TRBJ1-5; the D is unclear. Trimming cost V 3 bases and J 1 base, with 4 bases left between them. From germline, CDR1 is MRHNA and CDR2 SNTAGT. The CDR3 covers 13 residues. The CDR3 sequence is CASSEESNQPQHF. The CDR3 DNA reads TGTGCCAGCAGTGAGGAGAGCAATCAGCCCCAGCATTTT.